One sample yielded the 32 T cell receptor beta chains listed below, sequenced in a study of T-cell memory formation after mild COVID-19. TCRdb reprocessed the 5' RACE reads via MiXCR and lists one record per CDR3 protein. The sample records roughly 300,000 distinct CDR3 sequences, under 20% being singletons. Sequencing was done on a sample of PBMCs or a T cell subset sorted from them (not recorded which). These receptors came from a young man who had mild COVID-19 (a few samples of this study predate the infection). Cell type and time point are not known.

This clonotype was picked up many times. The chain couples TRBV9 to TRBJ2-3, with D possibly TRBD2 on 6 matching bases. V shed 0 bases and J shed 4 bases, with 12 bases lying between them. From germline, CDR1 is SGDLS and CDR2 YYNGEE. The CDR3 has 15 amino acids. CDR3 DNA sequence: TGTGCCAGCAGCGTAGGGGCTAGCGAGTCAGATACGCAGTATTTT. Amino acids: CASSVGASESDTQYF.

Here the CDR3 reads CASSPTVSYEQYF. DNA of the CDR3: TGTGCCAGCAGTCCGACAGTTTCCTACGAGCAGTACTTC. The rearrangement joins TRBV6-6 to TRBJ2-7; D might be TRBD1 (5 bases). CDR3 size: 13 residues. Trimming pared 5 bases from V and 1 base from J, leaving 9 bases between. Germline loops: CDR1 MNHNY, CDR2 SVGAGI (reference sequence).

This clonotype was seen only a few times. This chain joins TRBV7-9 and TRBJ2-1; D ambiguous. The CDR3 has 11 amino acids. Germline V lookup: CDR1 SEHNR, CDR2 FQNEAQ (reference sequence). The V end was cut by 3 bases, the J end by 15 bases, with 12 bases between. Here the CDR3 reads CASSFGERRFF. DNA of the CDR3: TGTGCCAGCAGCTTCGGCGAAAGGCGGTTCTTC.

The chain recombines TRBV29-1 with TRBJ1-4; D may be TRBD1 (5 bases). V lost 7 bases and J 5 bases, leaving 17 bases between the germline ends. The CDR3 totals 14 residues. In germline, CDR1 is SQVTM, CDR2 ANQGSEA. CDR3 sequence reads: CSAVGPGINEKLFF. CDR3 in DNA: TGCAGCGCCGTAGGTCCAGGGATCAATGAAAAACTGTTTTTT. The variable domain in full, with the rest retrieved from reference TRBV29-1 and TRBJ1-4, is SAVISQKPSRDICQRGTSLTIQCQVDSQVTMMFWYRQQPGQSLTLIATANQGSEATYESGFVIDKFPISRPNLTFSTLTVSNMSPEDSSIYLCSAVGPGINEKLFFGSGTQLSVL.

This clonotype has more than one count but fewer than ten. This sequence joins TRBV20-1 and TRBJ1-2; no definite D call. Germline-derived CDR1 and CDR2 are DFQATT and SNEGSKA (reference sequence). The CDR3 spans 14 residues. V was trimmed by 0 bases and J by 4 bases, leaving 12 bases between them. This CDR3 reads CSARDPEQTYGYTF. In DNA, the CDR3 is TGCAGTGCTAGAGATCCGGAACAGACCTATGGCTACACCTTC.

Turning to this clonotype: The final CDR3 position lacks the conserved phenylalanine or tryptophan, pointing to a likely read error. The J gene is TRBJ1-6, the V gene TRBV5-1, with 7 nucleotides matching TRBD1. In germline, CDR1 is SGHRS, CDR2 YFSETQ. The CDR3 is 15 residues long. Trimming cost V 4 bases and J 8 bases; bases outside gene matches: 9. As DNA, the CDR3 is TGCGCCAGCAGCATACGACAGGGTTCAGATTCACCCCTCCACCTT. It encodes CASSIRQGSDSPLHL.

This clonotype was seen just once. The chain has TRBV12-3 or TRBV12-4 and TRBJ1-2; 8 bases line up with TRBD1. Trimming cost V 7 bases and J 7 bases; bases outside gene matches: 8. This CDR3 contains 13 residues. CDR3 amino acids: CASISQGAVGYTF. DNA for the CDR3: TGTGCCAGCATCTCCCAGGGGGCGGTTGGCTACACCTTC.

This clonotype was recorded a few times. The chain combines TRBV12-3 or TRBV12-4 with TRBJ2-3, with 7 bases fitting TRBD2. This CDR3 is built from 13 residues. The V gene end was trimmed by 7 bases and the J gene end by 7 bases; junction bases not matched to a gene: 8. CDR3 residues: CASTLRTRHTQYF. The DNA for the CDR3 is TGTGCCAGCACCCTTCGGACTAGACATACGCAGTATTTT.

This clonotype was detected ten times or more. J is TRBJ2-2 and V is TRBV5-1; TRBD1 might be the D (5 bases). Germline CDR1 reads SGHRS; CDR2 reads YFSETQ. V lost 7 bases to trimming and J lost 2 bases, with 12 bases between them. The CDR3 covers 14 residues. The CDR3 here is CASQPGPNTGELFF. The DNA for the CDR3 is TGCGCCAGCCAGCCAGGGCCAAACACCGGGGAGCTGTTTTTT.

The chain employs TRBV27 and TRBJ2-1; a possible D gene is TRBD2 (6 bases). This CDR3 has 14 residues. V lost 3 bases, J lost 4 bases, and 10 bases lay in between. Per the germline V gene, CDR1 is MNHEY and CDR2 is SMNVEV (reference sequence). The DNA for the CDR3 is TGTGCCAGCAGTTTTGGGGGGACGTACAATGAGCAGTTCTTC. Protein sequence: CASSFGGTYNEQFF.

This chain joins TRBV6-6 and TRBJ1-1; D uncertain. V was trimmed by 4 bases and J by 1 base, leaving 10 bases between them. Germline CDR1 and CDR2: MNHNY and SVGAGI (reference sequence). This CDR3 region has 14 residues. DNA of the CDR3: TGTGCCAGCAGTTTCGGGGAGGAGAACACTGAAGCTTTCTTT. Its translation is CASSFGEENTEAFF.

J is TRBJ2-7 and V is TRBV6-5, with 9 bases lining up with TRBD1. Germline CDR1 and CDR2: MNHEY and SVGAGI. With 8 bases clipped from V and 2 bases from J, the junction kept 13 bases outside the gene matches. The CDR3 covers 16 residues. CDR3 loop: CASFPSDRGFPYEQYF. In nucleotides, the CDR3 is TGTGCCAGCTTTCCTTCGGACAGGGGATTCCCCTACGAGCAGTACTTC.

The CDR3 DNA reads as TGTGCCAGCAGTCTGGGAGGGTCCGGCGGCTACACCTTC. It encodes CASSLGGSGGYTF. This rearrangement joins TRBV12-3 or TRBV12-4 to TRBJ1-2; no reliable D call. The CDR3 runs to 13 residues. V dropped 5 bases and J dropped 8 bases, with 15 bases sitting between them.

This clonotype has just a few counts. The gene calls are TRBV27 and TRBJ1-1; D unclear. CDR1 and CDR2 from the germline V gene are MNHEY and SMNVEV (reference sequence). The V end lost 1 base, the J end lost 4 bases, and 13 bases lay between the germline ends. The CDR3 runs 15 residues. The CDR3 DNA reads as TGTGCCAGCAGTTTATTTAGGGTAATTGGCACTGAAGCTTTCTTT. Translation gives CASSLFRVIGTEAFF.

The chain carries TRBV2 and TRBJ1-1, with no clear D. Germline V gene data show CDR1 as SNHLY and CDR2 as FYNNEI. Trimming took off 6 bases at V and 4 bases at J, with 15 bases between the two ends. The CDR3 has 14 amino acids. CDR3 sequence (DNA): TGTGCCAGCAGGAGGACGTCGATCGGCACTGAAGCTTTCTTT. Translating it yields CASRRTSIGTEAFF.

The genes are TRBV7-8 and TRBJ2-3; 7 bases match TRBD2. The ends lost 5 bases at V and 5 bases at J; junction bases unmatched: 7. This CDR3 has 14 residues. The V gene's germline CDR1 is SGHVS and CDR2 FQNEAQ. Written as DNA, the CDR3 is TGTGCCAGCAGCACCAACACGGGGGGAGATACGCAGTATTTT. It translates to CASSTNTGGDTQYF.

This clonotype was seen many times. J is TRBJ2-3 and V is TRBV4-3; a possible D gene is TRBD2 (6 bases). Germline CDR1 reads LGHNA; CDR2 reads YSLEER. The CDR3 covers 14 residues. V was pared by 4 bases and J by 2 bases, with 10 bases between. Here the CDR3 DNA reads TGCGCCAGCAGCCCGGAGGGGATCACAGATACGCAGTATTTT. This encodes CASSPEGITDTQYF.

This clonotype was seen a few times. The genes are TRBV5-1 and TRBJ2-1; 14 nucleotides agree with TRBD2. The germline V gene encodes CDR1 SGHRS and CDR2 YFSETQ. The CDR3 runs to 16 residues. Trimming removed 0 bases from V and 10 bases from J; junction bases left unmatched: 6. The CDR3 loop reads CASSLGLAGGLSEQFF. The CDR3 DNA sequence: TGCGCCAGCAGCTTGGGACTAGCGGGGGGGCTTAGCGAGCAGTTCTTC.

V is TRBV5-1 and J is TRBJ1-2; TRBD1 aligns across 9 bases. This CDR3 comprises 14 residues. Unmatched junction bases numbered 4, after V lost 0 bases and J lost 7 bases. CDR1 and CDR2 from the germline V gene are SGHRS and YFSETQ. This CDR3 is CASSLGTGVRGYTF. For the CDR3, the DNA is TGCGCCAGCAGCTTGGGGACAGGGGTACGTGGCTACACCTTC. The entire variable domain, with the rest obtained from reference TRBV5-1 and TRBJ1-2, is as follows: KAGVTQTPRYLIKTRGQQVTLSCSPISGHRSVSWYQQTPGQGLQFLFEYFSETQRNKGNFPGRFSGRQFSNSRSEMNVSTLELGDSALYLCASSLGTGVRGYTFGSGTRLTVV.

This clonotype was seen only a few times. The genes are TRBV4-1 and TRBJ2-7; no clear D. The germline V and J ends were trimmed by 0 bases and 3 bases, with 9 bases remaining between them. CDR3 length: 14 amino acids. Germline values: CDR1 MGHRA, CDR2 YSYEKL. The DNA for the CDR3 is TGCGCCAGCAGCCAAGATGCAGCGAGCTACGAGCAGTACGTC. This encodes CASSQDAASYEQYV.

This chain links TRBV7-2 with TRBJ1-5; D might be TRBD1 (5 bases). CDR1 SGHTA and CDR2 FQGNSA come from the germline V gene. Trimming cost V 5 bases and J 1 base, with 9 bases left between them. The CDR3 spans 14 residues. CDR3 DNA sequence: TGTGCCAGCAGCCTCCACAGGAGCAATCAGCCCCAGCATTTT. Amino acid sequence: CASSLHRSNQPQHF.

This clonotype occurred a few times. The rearrangement joins TRBV4-1 to TRBJ2-2; 8 bases align to TRBD2. Unmatched junction bases numbered 8, after V lost 1 base and J lost 4 bases. The length of the CDR3 is 17 residues. CDR1 MGHRA and CDR2 YSYEKL come from the germline V gene. CDR3 bases: TGCGCCAGCAGCCAAGGGTCCGGACGGGGGGGCACCGGGGAGCTGTTTTTT. Its protein product is CASSQGSGRGGTGELFF.

The chain is built from TRBV29-1 and TRBJ1-3; D remains ambiguous. The germline V gene has CDR1 SQVTM and CDR2 ANQGSEA. The CDR3 is 13 residues long. V lost 4 bases, J lost 0 bases, and 7 bases lay in between. CDR3 amino acids: CSVVSNSGNTIYF. The DNA of the CDR3 is TGCAGCGTTGTAAGCAACTCTGGAAACACCATATATTTT.

The table lists this clonotype with a few counts. The V call is TRBV7-3, the J call TRBJ2-2, with D perhaps matching TRBD2 (5 bases). Per the germline V gene, CDR1 is SGHTA and CDR2 is FQGTGA. Trimming stripped 6 bases from V and 0 bases from J, with 11 bases between. This CDR3 has 15 residues. The CDR3 sequence is CASSQRTANTGELFF. CDR3 DNA sequence: TGTGCCAGCAGTCAGCGGACTGCGAACACCGGGGAGCTGTTTTTT.

This clonotype was observed many times. The chain combines TRBV29-1 with TRBJ2-1; tentatively, D is TRBD1 (6 bases). Trimming cost V 3 bases and J 8 bases, with 11 bases left between them. Germline V gene sequence: CDR1 SQVTM, CDR2 ANQGSEA. The CDR3 totals 12 residues. This CDR3 is CSVDKGVYEQFF. The CDR3 DNA reads as TGCAGCGTTGATAAGGGGGTATATGAGCAGTTCTTC.

The V and J genes are TRBV21-1 and TRBJ2-7; the DNA was not used to check the table's D call, TRBD2. TRBV21-1 is annotated as a pseudogene. The CDR3 totals 15 residues. The CDR3: CASSMIAGGHYEQYV. The CDR3 DNA follows: TGTGCCAGCAGCATGATAGCGGGGGGGCACTACGAGCAGTACGTC.

The CDR3 loop reads CASSKRRTGELFF. As DNA, the CDR3 is TGTGCCAGCAGCAAAAGACGGACCGGGGAGCTGTTTTTT. The V gene is TRBV5-6, the J gene TRBJ2-2; D ambiguous. Deletions cut 4 bases from V and 5 bases from J, with 9 bases between. The CDR3 totals 13 residues. Germline V gene sequence: CDR1 SGHDT, CDR2 YYEEEE.

V gene TRBV6-1 combines with J gene TRBJ1-5; TRBD1 matches at 7 bases. Unmatched junction bases numbered 3, after V lost 4 bases and J lost 6 bases. The germline CDR1 and CDR2 sequences are MNHNS and SASEGT. The CDR3 contains 13 residues. CDR3 region: CASSVTGVQPQHF. CDR3 in DNA: TGTGCCAGCAGTGTAACAGGGGTTCAGCCCCAGCATTTT.

This clonotype came up a few times. The chain carries TRBV6-5 and TRBJ2-1; D ambiguous. Germline values: CDR1 MNHEY, CDR2 SVGAGI. This CDR3 is built from 14 residues. Trimming stripped 3 bases from V and 3 bases from J, with 9 bases between. The CDR3 sequence: CASSYSQLYNEQFF. CDR3 bases: TGTGCCAGCAGTTATAGCCAGCTCTACAATGAGCAGTTCTTC.

This clonotype was detected only a few times. The gene calls are TRBV28 and TRBJ1-5; D may be TRBD1 (5 bases). The germline CDR1 and CDR2 sequences are MDHEN and SYDVKM. CDR3 size: 17 residues. Trimming took off 6 bases at V and 5 bases at J, with 23 bases between the two ends. As DNA, the CDR3 is TGTGCCAGCAGCCTCAGGGTTTCGTTCTCGGTCGATCAGCCCCAGCATTTT. Translating gives CASSLRVSFSVDQPQHF.

This clonotype was counted many times. V and J are TRBV5-1 and TRBJ2-1, with a weak D call TRBD2 (6 bases). The length of the CDR3 is 14 residues. V was cut by 4 bases and J by 2 bases, with 10 bases left in between. CDR1 is SGHRS, CDR2 YFSETQ, per germline. Here the CDR3 reads CASSMEGPYNEQFF. In DNA, the CDR3 is TGCGCCAGCAGCATGGAGGGGCCCTACAATGAGCAGTTCTTC.

A few counts support this clonotype. The rearrangement links TRBV5-1 to TRBJ2-2; perhaps TRBD2 as D (6 bases). The CDR3 has 16 amino acids. The germline gives CDR1 SGHRS, CDR2 YFSETQ. V lost 1 base and J lost 2, with 12 bases in between. This CDR3 is CASSLIVSGNTGELFF. In DNA form, the CDR3 reads TGCGCCAGCAGCTTGATTGTTAGCGGAAACACCGGGGAGCTGTTTTTT.